These 32 T cell receptor beta chains originate from one sample sequenced in a study of spatial heterogeneity in lung cancer. Study-level results: It was found that expanded intratumoral alpha and beta TCR counts tracked tumor mutation counts.

These TCRs' antigens remain unknown. Each CDR3 protein gets one entry after TCRdb re-called the 5' RACE reads with MiXCR. Of about 7,600 distinct CDR3 sequences detected, around a tenth appear once; the ten largest clones hold roughly a tenth. Time point described: sample taken at primary tumor resection. The sequenced sample was lung tumor tissue, obtained at surgery. The receptors were gathered from a female donor with early-stage non-small cell lung cancer.

Sample share makes this clonotype medium-sized. This chain joins TRBV4-3 and TRBJ1-2; D remains unclear. CDR1 and CDR2 from the germline V gene are LGHNA and YSLEER. V lost 0 bases, J lost 5 bases, and 7 bases lay in between. The CDR3 spans 13 residues. The CDR3 is CASSQELGYGYTF. The CDR3 nucleotides are TGCGCCAGCAGCCAAGAATTAGGTTATGGCTACACCTTC.

V usage is TRBV5-4 and J usage is TRBJ2-7, with D tentatively TRBD2 (6 bases). The CDR3 length is 13 residues. V gave up 4 bases and J gave up 3 bases, with 11 bases separating them. CDR1 is SGHNT and CDR2 is YYREEE in the germline V gene (reference sequence). The CDR3 DNA is TGTGCCAGCAGCCCGGGACTGAACTACGAGCAGTACTTC. Its protein product is CASSPGLNYEQYF. Drawing the rest from reference TRBV5-4 and TRBJ2-7, the complete variable domain is ETGVTQSPTHLIKTRGQQVTLRCSSQSGHNTVSWYQQALGQGPQFIFQYYREEENGRGNFPPRFSGLQFPNYSSELNVNALELDDSALYLCASSPGLNYEQYFGPGTRLTVT.

This clonotype is deemed large. The junction differs from germline at one of its ends, possibly a read error. The chain recombines TRBV7-7 with TRBJ2-1; D not certain. The CDR3 has 14 residues. Per the germline V gene, CDR1 is SSHAT and CDR2 is FNYEAQ (reference sequence). CDR3 region: CASSLEPGLNEQFF. The DNA for the CDR3 is TGTGCTAGCAGCTTGGAGCCCGGTCTCAATGAGCAGTTCTTC.

This rearrangement joins TRBV10-3 to TRBJ2-7; D possibly corresponds to TRBD1 (6 bases). CDR3 length: 14 amino acids. V lost 2 bases and J lost 1, with 9 bases in between. Germline CDR1 reads ENHRY; CDR2 reads SYGVKD. CDR3 residues: CAISEPGTSYEQYF. CDR3 sequence (DNA): TGTGCCATCAGTGAGCCTGGGACATCCTACGAGCAGTACTTC.

This clonotype is categorized as medium-sized (0.01 to 0.1%). This chain links TRBV5-1 with TRBJ1-2, with D possibly matching TRBD1 (5 bases). The CDR3 length is 12 residues. The germline CDR1 and CDR2 sequences are SGHRS and YFSETQ. Trimming took off 4 bases at V and 8 bases at J, with 12 bases between the two ends. The CDR3 loop is CASSTRGGGYTF. The DNA of the CDR3 is TGCGCCAGCAGCACGAGGGGCGGGGGCTACACCTTC.

This clonotype has only a few counts. CDR3 residues: CASSRATTNEKLFF. The CDR3 DNA reads as TGTGCCAGCAGCCGGGCGACAACTAATGAAAAACTGTTTTTT. The chain employs TRBV7-9 and TRBJ1-4; D uncertain. Germline lookup yields CDR1 SEHNR and CDR2 FQNEAQ (reference sequence). The CDR3 is made up of 14 amino acids. V was cut by 5 bases and J by 0 bases, with 7 bases left in between. Together with reference TRBV7-9 and TRBJ1-4, the CDR3 gives the full variable domain: DTGVSQNPRHKITKRGQNVTFRCDPISEHNRLYWYRQTLGQGPEFLTYFQNEAQLEKSRLLSDRFSAERPKGSFSTLEIQRTEQGDSAMYLCASSRATTNEKLFFGSGTQLSVL.

J is TRBJ2-5 and V is TRBV5-1; no firm D call. The CDR3 consists of 14 residues. Germline lookup yields CDR1 SGHRS and CDR2 YFSETQ. Between the trimmed V and J ends, which lost 1 base and 4 bases, there was a span of 11 bases. DNA for the CDR3: TGCGCCAGCAGCTTGTCGGCAGAACGAGAGACCCAGTACTTC. It is translated as CASSLSAERETQYF.

The sample holds many counts of this clonotype. The chain links TRBV9 to TRBJ2-2, with D possibly being TRBD2 (5 bases). The ends were cut back, 0 bases at V and 4 bases at J, with 7 bases in the middle. CDR1 and CDR2 (germline): SGDLS, YYNGEE. The CDR3 loop spans 14 amino acids. CDR3 nucleotide sequence: TGTGCCAGCAGCGTAGCTGGACTCACCGGGGAGCTGTTTTTT. Protein sequence: CASSVAGLTGELFF.

Within the sample, this clonotype is medium-sized. The rearrangement uses TRBV29-1 and TRBJ2-3; 8 nucleotides agree with TRBD1. Germline CDR1 and CDR2: SQVTM and ANQGSEA. V was clipped by 5 bases and J by 0 bases; unmatched bases: 4. The CDR3 consists of 14 residues. CDR3 sequence reads: CSVLDRASTDTQYF. Written as DNA, the CDR3 is TGCAGCGTTCTGGACAGGGCTAGCACAGATACGCAGTATTTT.

This clonotype was counted a few times. Here the CDR3 DNA reads TGCGCCAGCAGCCCGGCGGGCCAAACGCGAGAAAAACTGTTTTTT. It translates to CASSPAGQTREKLFF. The chain carries TRBV5-1 and TRBJ1-4; no reliable D call. V lost 4 bases and J lost 8, with 18 bases in between. The length of the CDR3 is 15 residues. The germline gives CDR1 SGHRS, CDR2 YFSETQ.

Judged by abundance, this clonotype is medium-sized. The CDR3: CASTAGSYNEQFF. The CDR3 nucleotides are TGTGCCAGCACAGCGGGGTCCTACAATGAGCAGTTCTTC. The J gene is TRBJ2-1, the V gene TRBV28, with 7 bases that match TRBD2. The CDR3 is made up of 13 amino acids. Germline V gene lookup returns CDR1 MDHEN and CDR2 SYDVKM. Unmatched junction bases numbered 1, after V lost 7 bases and J lost 1 base.

The gene calls are TRBV5-1 and TRBJ2-7; 11 bases match TRBD1. From germline, CDR1 is SGHRS and CDR2 YFSETQ. CDR3 length: 15 residues. The V gene end was trimmed by 2 bases and the J gene end by 0 bases; junction bases not matched to a gene: 1. CDR3 DNA sequence: TGCGCCAGCAGCTTAGGGACAGGGGGCTCCTACGAGCAGTACTTC. Its protein is CASSLGTGGSYEQYF.

This clonotype is labeled as medium-sized (0.01 to 0.1%). This chain joins TRBV4-1 and TRBJ2-6; perhaps TRBD1 as D (6 bases). V dropped 0 bases and J dropped 2 bases, with 23 bases sitting between them. CDR1 and CDR2 from the germline V gene are MGHRA and YSYEKL. CDR3 size: 21 residues. CDR3 sequence: CASSQDKEGTLGWAGANVLTF. CDR3 DNA sequence: TGCGCCAGCAGCCAAGATAAGGAAGGGACACTTGGTTGGGCTGGGGCCAACGTCCTGACTTTC.

This clonotype occurred a few times. The chain links TRBV27 to TRBJ2-3; D ambiguous. This CDR3 has 11 residues. From germline, CDR1 is MNHEY and CDR2 SMNVEV (reference sequence). Trimming left V 6 bases short and J 3 bases short, with 4 bases between. CDR3 coding DNA: TGTGCCAGCAGAAGAACAGATACGCAGTATTTT. Protein: CASRRTDTQYF.

The genes are TRBV19 and TRBJ2-1; possibly TRBD1 or TRBD2 for D (5 bases each). V shed 4 bases and J shed 2 bases, with 9 bases lying between them. Germline V gene lookup returns CDR1 LNHDA and CDR2 SQIVND (reference sequence). The CDR3 runs 14 residues. The CDR3 here is CASSRGGPYNEQFF. DNA of the CDR3: TGTGCCAGTAGTAGGGGCGGGCCCTACAATGAGCAGTTCTTC.

By share, this clonotype ranks as medium-sized. The chain employs TRBV25-1 and TRBJ2-7; D possibly corresponds to TRBD2 (5 bases). This CDR3 is built from 11 residues. The V gene lost 5 bases and the J gene lost 6 bases, with 8 bases spanning the gap. CDR1 MGHDK and CDR2 SYGVNS come from the germline V gene. The CDR3 sequence is CASSTRTEQYF. The CDR3 bases are TGTGCCAGCAGTACTAGAACCGAGCAGTACTTC.

A few counts support this clonotype. This chain uses TRBV7-9 with TRBJ2-3; 8 bases agree with TRBD1. Per the germline V gene, CDR1 is SEHNR and CDR2 is FQNEAQ (reference sequence). This CDR3 has 14 amino acids. With V trimmed by 4 bases and J by 11 bases, 11 bases remained unmatched. CDR3 in DNA: TGTGCCAGCAGCTACGGGGACAGGCCGGTTTGGCAGTATTTT. Its translation is CASSYGDRPVWQYF.

This clonotype was seen a few times. The rearrangement joins TRBV28 to TRBJ1-3; 7 bases match TRBD1. The V segment lost 6 bases and the J segment 0 bases; nucleotides outside the gene matches: 5. From germline, CDR1 is MDHEN and CDR2 SYDVKM. This CDR3 is built from 15 residues. CDR3 residues: CASRDRRLSGNTIYF. The CDR3 DNA follows: TGTGCCAGCAGGGACAGGCGACTCTCTGGAAACACCATATATTTT.

The V call is TRBV10-2, the J call TRBJ2-3; maybe TRBD2 (7 bases). Germline V gives CDR1 WSHSY, CDR2 SAAADI. The CDR3 spans 17 residues. The germline V and J ends were trimmed by 7 bases and 1 base, with 21 bases remaining between them. The CDR3 loop is CASTGLGRGPRTDTQYF. In DNA, the CDR3 is TGCGCCAGCACTGGCCTAGGGCGGGGGCCTCGCACAGATACGCAGTATTTT.

Judged by abundance, this clonotype is medium-sized. This chain joins TRBV6-1 and TRBJ2-7; D may be TRBD1 (6 bases). The CDR3 contains 15 residues. Trimming pared 6 bases from V and 0 bases from J, leaving 15 bases between. In germline, CDR1 is MNHNS, CDR2 SASEGT. CDR3 bases: TGTGCCAGCAGCCACACAGGGATCCCCTCCTACGAGCAGTACTTC. Its translation: CASSHTGIPSYEQYF.

This clonotype has a handful of counts. The V gene is TRBV5-1, the J gene TRBJ1-3; possible D gene TRBD1, 5 bases. Germline V lookup: CDR1 SGHRS, CDR2 YFSETQ. V was clipped by 0 bases and J by 2 bases, with 12 bases between them. The CDR3 loop spans 16 amino acids. Here the CDR3 DNA reads TGCGCCAGCAGCTTGGGAATGGGGACGACTGGAAACACCATATATTTT. Translating gives CASSLGMGTTGNTIYF.

This clonotype was counted only a few times. This chain links TRBV18 with TRBJ1-4; 9 bases are shared with TRBD1. Germline-derived CDR1 and CDR2 are KGHSH and LQKENI. CDR3 size: 16 residues. V trimming: 4 bases; J trimming: 0 bases; junction bases outside the gene matches: 3. As DNA, the CDR3 is TGTGCCAGCTCACGGGGACAGGGAGCAACTAATGAAAAACTGTTTTTT. Protein: CASSRGQGATNEKLFF.

In this sample, this clonotype turned up many times. The rearrangement links TRBV15 to TRBJ2-2, with a tentative D call TRBD1 (6 bases). The CDR3 has 14 amino acids. V was pared by 4 bases and J by 7 bases, with 13 bases between. Per the germline V gene, CDR1 is LNHNV and CDR2 is YYDKDF (reference sequence). The CDR3 reads CATSTLRGVGELFF. CDR3 nucleotides: TGTGCCACCAGCACACTCAGGGGTGTCGGGGAGCTGTTTTTT.

The genes are TRBV11-3 and TRBJ2-1; the D gene could be TRBD1 or TRBD2 (6 bases each). V was shortened by 5 bases and J by 4 bases, with 15 bases between the two germline ends. The CDR3 extends over 15 amino acids. Germline V lookup: CDR1 SGHNT, CDR2 YENEEA. In nucleotides, the CDR3 is TGTGCCAGCAGCCTTGGGGGGCGGGCGTACAATGAGCAGTTCTTC. Translation: CASSLGGRAYNEQFF. The entire variable domain, with the rest obtained from reference TRBV11-3 and TRBJ2-1, is as follows: EAGVVQSPRYKIIEKKQPVAFWCNPISGHNTLYWYLQNLGQGPELLIRYENEEAVDDSQLPKDRFSAERLKGVDSTLKIQPAELGDSAVYLCASSLGGRAYNEQFFGPGTRLTVL.

A few counts support this clonotype. The gene calls are TRBV5-5 and TRBJ1-1; D call uncertain. This CDR3 region has 15 residues. The germline V and J ends were trimmed by 4 bases and 0 bases, with 13 bases remaining between them. Per the germline V gene, CDR1 is SGHKS and CDR2 is YYEKEE (reference sequence). CDR3 amino acids: CASSPQRLMNTEAFF. As DNA, the CDR3 is TGTGCCAGCAGCCCTCAACGGCTCATGAACACTGAAGCTTTCTTT.

This clonotype was seen ten or more times. The chain is built from TRBV2 and TRBJ1-2; 7 nucleotides agree with TRBD1. From germline, CDR1 is SNHLY and CDR2 FYNNEI. The CDR3 contains 13 residues. V trimming: 6 bases; J trimming: 5 bases; junction bases outside the gene matches: 6. CDR3 DNA: TGTGCCAGCAGCCGGGACAGACTTTATGGCTACACCTTC. Its protein is CASSRDRLYGYTF.

The table lists this clonotype with a few counts. The V call is TRBV11-2, the J call TRBJ2-7, with no clear D. Trimming removed 0 bases at V and 2 bases at J, with 8 bases between. Per germline, CDR1 SGHAT and CDR2 FQNNGV. The CDR3 consists of 14 residues. This CDR3 is CASSLDRRAYEQYF. The CDR3 DNA sequence: TGTGCCAGCAGCTTAGATAGGAGAGCCTACGAGCAGTACTTC.

The chain is built from TRBV5-4 and TRBJ1-2; unclear D gene. CDR3 length equals 12 residues. V lost 0 bases and J 4 bases, leaving 4 bases between the germline ends. The germline gives CDR1 SGHNT, CDR2 YYREEE (reference sequence). CDR3 bases: TGTGCCAGCAGCTTGGAGGCCTATGGCTACACCTTC. It codes for CASSLEAYGYTF.

The chain couples TRBV28 to TRBJ1-1; no firm D call. This CDR3 comprises 13 residues. The V end was cut by 5 bases, the J end by 2 bases, with 9 bases between. Germline CDR1 reads MDHEN; CDR2 reads SYDVKM. The CDR3 here is CASSDRENTEAFF. In DNA form, the CDR3 reads TGTGCCAGCAGTGACCGGGAAAACACTGAAGCTTTCTTT.

This clonotype was detected only a few times. The rearrangement joins TRBV12-3 or TRBV12-4 to TRBJ2-6, with D possibly matching TRBD1 (5 bases). The CDR3 is made up of 17 amino acids. The V and J ends lost 6 bases and 0 bases respectively, with 15 bases between them. This chain's CDR3 is CASRPGQGNSGANVLTF. CDR3 nucleotide sequence: TGTGCCAGCAGACCGGGCCAGGGAAACTCTGGGGCCAACGTCCTGACTTTC.

This clonotype occurred a few times. The rearrangement uses TRBV7-9 and TRBJ1-5; TRBD1 aligns across 7 bases. The germline V gene encodes CDR1 SEHNR and CDR2 FQNEAQ (reference sequence). This CDR3 is built from 14 residues. Unmatched junction bases numbered 2, after V lost 5 bases and J lost 1 base. For the CDR3, the DNA is TGTGCCAGCAGCCTACAGGGGAGCAATCAGCCCCAGCATTTT. This encodes CASSLQGSNQPQHF.

This clonotype has at least ten counts. The chain links TRBV9 to TRBJ2-7, with D possibly being TRBD2 (5 bases). CDR1 and CDR2 (germline): SGDLS, YYNGEE. V was shortened by 3 bases and J by 6 bases, with 16 bases between the two germline ends. This CDR3 spans 14 amino acids. The CDR3 protein is CASSATLLAREQYF. CDR3 in DNA: TGTGCCAGCAGCGCGACGCTTCTAGCACGCGAGCAGTACTTC.